This entry is about one T cell receptor beta chain. These data come from a study of blood T cells in healthy people across ages. With a J-beta primer mix and a sample-barcoded 5' primer, a second PCR ran roughly 6 to 12 cycles. The template-switch adaptor was a 5' adaptor with 12 random nucleotides. It tagged each cDNA molecule. TCRdb used MiXCR to reprocess the 5' RACE reads, holding one entry per CDR3 protein. The sample holds about a million distinct CDR3 sequences, around 48% seen once. This CDR3 comprises 14 residues. Germline lookup yields CDR1 DFQATT and CDR2 SNEGSKA (reference sequence). The V and J ends lost 0 bases and 0 bases respectively, with 9 bases between them.

Material for sequencing was blood. The chain couples TRBV20-1 to TRBJ2-7, with a weak D call TRBD2 (6 bases). The sequence was collected from a young man in good health. DNA of the CDR3: TGCAGTGCTAGAGAACGAGCGGGCTCCTACGAGCAGTACTTC. Amino acids: CSARERAGSYEQYF.